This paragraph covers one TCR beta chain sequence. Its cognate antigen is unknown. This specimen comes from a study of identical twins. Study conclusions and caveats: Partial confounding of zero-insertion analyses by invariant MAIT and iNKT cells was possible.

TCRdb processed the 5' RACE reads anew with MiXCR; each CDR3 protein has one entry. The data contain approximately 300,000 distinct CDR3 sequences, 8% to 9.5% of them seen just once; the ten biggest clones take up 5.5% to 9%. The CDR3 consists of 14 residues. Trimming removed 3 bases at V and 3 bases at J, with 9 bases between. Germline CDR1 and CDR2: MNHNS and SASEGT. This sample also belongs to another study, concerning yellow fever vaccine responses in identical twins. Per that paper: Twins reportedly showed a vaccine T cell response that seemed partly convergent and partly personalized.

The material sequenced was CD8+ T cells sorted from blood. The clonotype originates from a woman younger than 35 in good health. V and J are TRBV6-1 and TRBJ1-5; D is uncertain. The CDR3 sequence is CASSDSAINQPQHF. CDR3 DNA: TGTGCCAGCAGTGACAGCGCCATCAATCAGCCCCAGCATTTT.